The 5 T cell receptor beta chains presented below share a single source sample, sequenced in a study of blood T cell repertoires in COVID-19. Libraries were prepared by immunoSEQ multiplex PCR; TCRdb keeps only in-frame clonotypes and omits some of them. The profile shows about 42,000 clones, roughly 80% of them singletons. Sequenced sample: peripheral blood. These receptors were taken from a human donor in a cohort sampled during active COVID-19.

The V and J genes are TRBV6-6 and TRBJ1-1; D uncertain. This CDR3 spans 13 amino acids. CDR1 is MNHNY, CDR2 SVGAGI, per germline (reference sequence). Between the trimmed V and J ends, which lost 2 bases and 4 bases, there was a span of 8 bases. In DNA form, the CDR3 reads TGTGCCAGCAGTTACGCAGGAATCACTGAAGCTTTCTTT. It encodes CASSYAGITEAFF.

CDR3 DNA sequence: TGTGCCAGCAGTCAGGACAGCTCGTATGTGGTCAAGCAGTACGTC. Protein product: CASSQDSSYVVKQYV. The chain couples TRBV6-5 to TRBJ2-7; D is possibly TRBD1 (6 bases). Per germline, CDR1 MNHEY and CDR2 SVGAGI. This CDR3 is built from 15 residues. V was trimmed by 5 bases and J by 8 bases, leaving 22 bases between them.

This chain joins TRBV6-2 or TRBV6-3 and TRBJ1-2; the D gene is possibly TRBD1 (5 bases). V lost 2 bases, J lost 6 bases, and 10 bases lay in between. This CDR3 spans 13 amino acids. Germline values: CDR1 MNHEY, CDR2 SVGEGT. CDR3 amino acids: CASSYSQGNGYTF. CDR3 sequence (DNA): TGTGCCAGCAGTTACAGCCAGGGCAATGGCTACACCTTC.

The chain uses TRBV27 and TRBJ2-3, with 8 positions matching TRBD1. The CDR3 spans 12 residues. Unmatched junction bases numbered 5, after V lost 4 bases and J lost 11 bases. CDR1 MNHEY and CDR2 SMNVEV come from the germline V gene (reference sequence). CDR3 nucleotide sequence: TGTGCCAGCAGTTCAGACAGGGGCAGGCAGTATTTT. The encoded protein is CASSSDRGRQYF.

CDR3 bases: TGCGCCAGCAGGAGGGATCCGGTTACTGAGCAGTTCTTC. Its translation is CASRRDPVTEQFF. The chain uses TRBV5-1 and TRBJ2-1, with D perhaps matching TRBD2 (5 bases). This CDR3 spans 13 amino acids. Germline V gene sequence: CDR1 SGHRS, CDR2 YFSETQ. V dropped 5 bases and J dropped 9 bases, with 15 bases sitting between them.